The 17 T cell receptor beta chains below were found in one sample sequenced in a study of cytomegalovirus exposure and HLA in healthy donors. The PCR made use of 60 Vbeta and 13 Jbeta primers. The repertoire was sequenced with immunoSEQ multiplex PCR; TCRdb's copy has only in-frame clones and lacks some. The sample yields about 65,000 clones, roughly 77% seen once. Sequencing was performed on PBMCs. Every receptor here comes from a woman in her twenties or thirties in good health and CMV-seronegative.

The chain employs TRBV30 and TRBJ1-2; 10 bases line up with TRBD1. The CDR3 consists of 13 residues. Germline CDR1 and CDR2: GTSNPN and SVGIG (reference sequence). V gave up 2 bases and J gave up 7 bases; unmatched junction bases: 4. CDR3 region: CAWSLTGGVGYTF. CDR3 sequence (DNA): TGTGCCTGGAGTCTGACAGGGGGCGTTGGCTACACCTTC.

The CDR3 protein is CASSQGPQTGRSGNTIYF. The CDR3 DNA reads as TGCGCCAGCAGCCAAGGACCACAAACAGGGCGATCTGGAAACACCATATATTTT. The gene calls are TRBV4-1 and TRBJ1-3, with TRBD1 as a possible D gene (6 bases). Germline V gene data show CDR1 as MGHRA and CDR2 as YSYEKL. The CDR3 consists of 18 residues. The V gene lost 1 base and the J gene lost 1 base, with 17 bases spanning the gap.

The chain is built from TRBV28 and TRBJ1-2, with a possible D match to TRBD1 (6 bases). The CDR3 contains 12 residues. V was trimmed by 3 bases and J by 8 bases, leaving 10 bases between them. CDR1 is MDHEN, CDR2 SYDVKM, per germline. CDR3 bases: TGTGCCAGCAGTTTTAACAGGGTAGGCTACACCTTC. Translated: CASSFNRVGYTF.

V is TRBV2 and J is TRBJ2-3, with D possibly matching TRBD2 (6 bases). Germline V gives CDR1 SNHLY, CDR2 FYNNEI. The CDR3 contains 11 residues. V dropped 8 bases and J dropped 10 bases, with 13 bases sitting between them. Written as DNA, the CDR3 is TGTGCCAGCCACGGGGGTCGAGCGCAGTATTTT. It is translated as CASHGGRAQYF.

The J gene is TRBJ1-2, the V gene TRBV14; D gene unclear. This CDR3 is built from 14 residues. CDR1 and CDR2 from the germline V gene are SGHDN and FVKESK. The V and J ends lost 1 base and 1 base respectively, with 7 bases between them. CDR3: CASSQVASNYGYTF. The CDR3, as DNA: TGTGCCAGCAGCCAAGTTGCCAGTAACTATGGCTACACCTTC.

The rearrangement joins TRBV4-2 to TRBJ1-4; 7 positions match TRBD1. The J segment lost 7 bases and the V segment lost 4 bases, leaving 12 bases of the junction unmatched. The germline gives CDR1 LGHNA, CDR2 YNFKEQ. The CDR3 spans 16 residues. CDR3 nucleotides: TGTGCCAGCAGCCGCAACCTCCATAACAGGGGTGAAAAACTGTTTTTT. This encodes CASSRNLHNRGEKLFF.

The chain uses TRBV30 and TRBJ1-3, with TRBD1 as a possible D gene (5 bases). This CDR3 region has 15 residues. Germline V lookup: CDR1 GTSNPN, CDR2 SVGIG (reference sequence). Trimming cost V 0 bases and J 4 bases, with 13 bases left between them. The CDR3 loop is CAWSVLSGSGNTIYF. The DNA of the CDR3 is TGTGCCTGGAGTGTACTGTCAGGGTCCGGAAACACCATATATTTT.

The rearrangement links TRBV30 to TRBJ1-2; 8 bases map to TRBD1. The CDR3 is 18 amino acids. J was trimmed by 0 bases and V by 0 bases; bases with no gene match: 12. Germline V gives CDR1 GTSNPN, CDR2 SVGIG (reference sequence). The CDR3, as DNA: TGTGCCTGGAGTGTAGGGCCACGACAGGGGTCAACTAACTATGGCTACACCTTC. Translation gives CAWSVGPRQGSTNYGYTF.

The chain is built from TRBV6-1 and TRBJ1-5; perhaps TRBD1 as D (5 bases). V was cut by 3 bases and J by 5 bases, with 8 bases left in between. The germline gives CDR1 MNHNS, CDR2 SASEGT. This CDR3 region has 13 residues. The CDR3 protein is CASSDGGDQPQHF. The CDR3 DNA sequence: TGTGCCAGCAGTGACGGAGGGGATCAGCCCCAGCATTTT.

J is TRBJ1-6 and V is TRBV13; the D is unclear. CDR3 size: 14 residues. In germline, CDR1 is PRHDT, CDR2 FYEKMQ (reference sequence). The V end was cut by 5 bases, the J end by 7 bases, with 12 bases between. The CDR3 region has the DNA TGTGCCAGCAGCCCCGGGGTTCTAAATTCACCCCTCCACTTT. The encoded protein is CASSPGVLNSPLHF.

The chain is built from TRBV5-6 and TRBJ2-1; a possible D gene is TRBD2 (6 bases). V was clipped by 4 bases and J by 4 bases, with 18 bases between them. This CDR3 comprises 16 residues. The germline V gene has CDR1 SGHDT and CDR2 YYEEEE. CDR3 in amino acids: CASSPLGGPQYNEQFF. For the CDR3, the DNA is TGTGCCAGCAGCCCCCTAGGAGGGCCCCAATACAATGAGCAGTTCTTC.

This clone was seen more than once but under ten times. The rearrangement links TRBV7-9 to TRBJ2-6; TRBD2 aligns across 8 bases. This CDR3 has 17 residues. Germline V CDR1 and CDR2: SEHNR, FQNEAQ (reference sequence). The V and J ends lost 7 bases and 0 bases, in that order; junction bases with no gene match: 8. The CDR3: CASTLAGSSSGANVLTF. CDR3 DNA: TGTGCCAGCACCCTAGCGGGCTCCAGCTCTGGGGCCAACGTCCTGACTTTC.

The J gene is TRBJ2-1, the V gene TRBV7-9; 16 positions match TRBD2. V shed 5 bases and J 10 bases; nucleotides not matched to a gene: 8. Germline lookup yields CDR1 SEHNR and CDR2 FQNEAQ (reference sequence). This CDR3 has 16 residues. In nucleotides, the CDR3 is TGTGCCAGCAGCCAAGGGACTAGCGGGAGGGCCATCGAGCAGTTCTTC. Translation: CASSQGTSGRAIEQFF.

CDR3 loop: CASSDNTGLYEQYF. CDR3 nucleotides: TGTGCCAGCTCAGACAACACAGGGCTCTACGAGCAGTACTTC. J is TRBJ2-7 and V is TRBV27; tentatively, D is TRBD1 (6 bases). Germline V CDR1 and CDR2: MNHEY, SMNVEV (reference sequence). The length of the CDR3 is 14 residues. V was pared by 8 bases and J by 3 bases, with 17 bases between.

This sequence joins TRBV9 and TRBJ2-3, with D perhaps TRBD2 (5 bases). V was pared by 4 bases and J by 2 bases, with 17 bases between. This CDR3 is built from 16 residues. The germline CDR1 and CDR2 sequences are SGDLS and YYNGEE. CDR3 protein: CASSLQAVLNTDTQYF. The CDR3 nucleotides are TGTGCCAGCAGCCTCCAAGCGGTACTTAACACAGATACGCAGTATTTT.

The chain couples TRBV7-6 to TRBJ2-7; TRBD1 matches 8 bases. CDR1 and CDR2 from the germline V gene are SGHVS and FNYEAQ. V shed 5 bases, J shed 3 bases, and the junction held 6 bases outside the gene matches. This CDR3 is 14 amino acids long. For the CDR3, the DNA is TGTGCCAGCAGCCCGGAGACAGGGGTCTACGAGCAGTACTTC. Protein product: CASSPETGVYEQYF.

J is TRBJ2-5 and V is TRBV6-5, with 11 bases lining up with TRBD1. The germline V gene encodes CDR1 MNHEY and CDR2 SVGAGI. V lost 5 bases, J lost 4 bases, and 6 bases stayed unmatched. CDR3 size: 15 residues. CDR3 region: CASSRDRGRLETQYF. The CDR3 DNA sequence: TGTGCCAGCAGTAGGGACAGGGGGAGGCTAGAGACCCAGTACTTC.